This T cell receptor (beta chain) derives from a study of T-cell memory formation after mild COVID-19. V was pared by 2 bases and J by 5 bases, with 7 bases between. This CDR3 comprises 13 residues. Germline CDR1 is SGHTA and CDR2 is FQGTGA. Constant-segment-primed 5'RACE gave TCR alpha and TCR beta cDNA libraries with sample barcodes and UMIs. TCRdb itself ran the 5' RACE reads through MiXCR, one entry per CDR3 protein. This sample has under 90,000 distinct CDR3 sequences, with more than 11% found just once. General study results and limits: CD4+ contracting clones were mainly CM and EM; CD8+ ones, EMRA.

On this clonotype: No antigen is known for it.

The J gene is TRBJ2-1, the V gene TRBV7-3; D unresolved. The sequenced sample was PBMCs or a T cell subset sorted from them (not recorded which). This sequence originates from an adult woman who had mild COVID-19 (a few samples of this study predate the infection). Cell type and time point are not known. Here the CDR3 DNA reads TGTGCCAGCAGCTTAGCGATGGACAATGAGCAGTTCTTC. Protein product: CASSLAMDNEQFF.